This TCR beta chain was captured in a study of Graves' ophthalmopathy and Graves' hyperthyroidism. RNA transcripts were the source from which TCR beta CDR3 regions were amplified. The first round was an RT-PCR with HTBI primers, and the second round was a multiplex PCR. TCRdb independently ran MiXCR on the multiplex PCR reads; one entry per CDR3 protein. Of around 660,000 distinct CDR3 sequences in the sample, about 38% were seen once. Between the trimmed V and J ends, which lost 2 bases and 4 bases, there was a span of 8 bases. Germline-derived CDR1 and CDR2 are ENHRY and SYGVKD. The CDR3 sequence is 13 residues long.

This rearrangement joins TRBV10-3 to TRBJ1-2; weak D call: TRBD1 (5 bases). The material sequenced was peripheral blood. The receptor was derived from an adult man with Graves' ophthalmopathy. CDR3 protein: CAISEGTSYGYTF. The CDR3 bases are TGTGCCATCAGTGAGGGGACTAGCTATGGCTACACCTTC.